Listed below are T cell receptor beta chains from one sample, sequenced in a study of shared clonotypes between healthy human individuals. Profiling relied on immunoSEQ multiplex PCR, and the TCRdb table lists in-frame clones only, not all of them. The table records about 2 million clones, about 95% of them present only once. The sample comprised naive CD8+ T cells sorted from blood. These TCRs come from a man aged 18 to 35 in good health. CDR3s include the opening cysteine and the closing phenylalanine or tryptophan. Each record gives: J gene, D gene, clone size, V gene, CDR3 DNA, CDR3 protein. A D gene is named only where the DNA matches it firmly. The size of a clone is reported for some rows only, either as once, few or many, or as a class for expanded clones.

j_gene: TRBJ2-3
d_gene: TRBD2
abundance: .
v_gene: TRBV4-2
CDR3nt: TGTGCCAGCAGCCAGAGCATGACTAGCCTCACAGATACGCAGTATTTT
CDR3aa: CASSQSMTSLTDTQYF

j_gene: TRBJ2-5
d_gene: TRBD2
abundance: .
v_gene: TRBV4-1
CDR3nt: TGCGCCAGCAGCCTCGCCGGGACTAGCGGGGGCGGGGTCCCAGAGACCCAGTACTTC
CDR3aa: CASSLAGTSGGGVPETQYF

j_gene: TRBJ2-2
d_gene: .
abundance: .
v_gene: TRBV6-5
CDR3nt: TGTGCCAGCAGTTATACCGGAGGGGGCAACGGGGAGCTGTTTTTT
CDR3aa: CASSYTGGGNGELFF

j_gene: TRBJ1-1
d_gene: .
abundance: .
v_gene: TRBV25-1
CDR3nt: TGTGCCAGCAGTGAGGGGCGGGGGCTGAACACTGAAGCTTTCTTT
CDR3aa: CASSEGRGLNTEAFF

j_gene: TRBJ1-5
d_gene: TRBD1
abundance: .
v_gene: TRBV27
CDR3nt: TGTGCCAGCAGTTTAGGTGCAGGGGGTGGTCAGCCCCAGCATTTT
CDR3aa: CASSLGAGGGQPQHF

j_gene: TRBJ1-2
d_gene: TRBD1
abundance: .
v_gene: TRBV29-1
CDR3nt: TGCAGCGTGGGGACAGGGGGCGCTATTGGCTACACCTTC
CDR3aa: CSVGTGGAIGYTF

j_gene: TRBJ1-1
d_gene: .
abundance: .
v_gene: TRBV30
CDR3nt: TGTGCCCATGAGAAGGGCGTAACTGAAGCTTTCTTT
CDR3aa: CAHEKGVTEAFF

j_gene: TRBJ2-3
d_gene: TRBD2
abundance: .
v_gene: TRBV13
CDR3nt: TGTGCCAGCAGCTTAGGAGCGGGGAGCACAGATACGCAGTATTTT
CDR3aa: CASSLGAGSTDTQYF

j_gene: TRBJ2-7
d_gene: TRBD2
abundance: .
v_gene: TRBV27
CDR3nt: TGTGCCAGCAGTTCCCTTGGTAGCGGGTACTACGAGCAGTACTTC
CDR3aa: CASSSLGSGYYEQYF

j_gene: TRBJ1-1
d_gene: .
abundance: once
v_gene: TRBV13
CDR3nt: TGTGCCAGCAGCCCCACGAAGGAAGGCACTGAAGCTTTCTTT
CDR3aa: CASSPTKEGTEAFF

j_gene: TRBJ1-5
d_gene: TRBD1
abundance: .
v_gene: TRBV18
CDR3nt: TGTGCCAGCTCATCAGACAGGGGTGGCAATCAGCCCCAGCATTTT
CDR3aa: CASSSDRGGNQPQHF

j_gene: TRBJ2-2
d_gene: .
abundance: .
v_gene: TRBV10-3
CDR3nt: TGTGCCATCAGTGATCCCGGGTCAAACACCGGGGAGCTGTTTTTT
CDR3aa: CAISDPGSNTGELFF

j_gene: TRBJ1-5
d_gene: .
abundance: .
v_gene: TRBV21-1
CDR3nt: TGTGCCAGCAACAATCGTGATAGCAATCAGCCCCAGCATTTT
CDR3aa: CASNNRDSNQPQHF

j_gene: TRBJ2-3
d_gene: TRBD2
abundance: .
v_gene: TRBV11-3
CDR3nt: TGTGCCAGCTCCTCTAGCGGGAGCCCCACAGATACGCAGTATTTT
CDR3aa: CASSSSGSPTDTQYF

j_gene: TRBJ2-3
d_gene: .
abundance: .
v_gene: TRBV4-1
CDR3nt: TGCGCCAGCAGCCAAGTGTACGGACCGAGCACAGATACGCAGTATTTT
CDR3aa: CASSQVYGPSTDTQYF

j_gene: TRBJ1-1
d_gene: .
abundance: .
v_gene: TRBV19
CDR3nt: TGTGCCAGTAGTATGTGGGGGGGCACTGAAGCTTTCTTT
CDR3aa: CASSMWGGTEAFF

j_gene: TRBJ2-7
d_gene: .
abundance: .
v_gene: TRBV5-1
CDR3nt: TGCGCCAGCAGCTTCCGGGGGCTCAGCTCCTACGAGCAGTACTTC
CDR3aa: CASSFRGLSSYEQYF

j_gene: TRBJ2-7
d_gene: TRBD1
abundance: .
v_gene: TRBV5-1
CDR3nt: TGCGCCAGCAGCTTGGGACAGGGCTCCTACGAGCAGTACTTC
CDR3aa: CASSLGQGSYEQYF

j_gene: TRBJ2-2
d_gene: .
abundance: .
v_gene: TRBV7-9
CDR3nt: TGTGCCAGCAGCTTCCTAGGGTTGAACACCGGGGAGCTGTTTTTT
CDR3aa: CASSFLGLNTGELFF

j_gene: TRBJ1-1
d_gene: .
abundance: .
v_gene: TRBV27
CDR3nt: TGTGCCAGCAGTACTGGGGCCTCCGGTCTTACTGAAGCTTTCTTT
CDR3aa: CASSTGASGLTEAFF

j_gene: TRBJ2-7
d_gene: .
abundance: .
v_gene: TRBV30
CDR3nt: TGTGCCTGGAGAGTCCTAGGGGCAGGGGACTACGAGCAGTACTTC
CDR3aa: CAWRVLGAGDYEQYF

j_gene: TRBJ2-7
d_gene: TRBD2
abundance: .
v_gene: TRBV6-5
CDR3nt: TGTGCCAGCAGTTTCGGGACTAGCGGGAGTTACGAGCAGTACTTC
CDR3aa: CASSFGTSGSYEQYF

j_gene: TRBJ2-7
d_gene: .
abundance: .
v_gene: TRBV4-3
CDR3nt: TGCGCCAGCAGCCAAGACTTGGGACAATTATACGAGCAGTACTTC
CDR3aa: CASSQDLGQLYEQYF

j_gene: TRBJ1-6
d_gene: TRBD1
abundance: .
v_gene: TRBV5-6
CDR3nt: TGTGCCAGCAGCTTCCGGAGGACAGGAGATTCACCCCTCCACTTT
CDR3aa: CASSFRRTGDSPLHF

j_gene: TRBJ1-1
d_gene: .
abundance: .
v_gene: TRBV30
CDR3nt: TGTGCCTGGAGTGGGGGACAACCTGAAGCTTTCTTT
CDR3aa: CAWSGGQPEAFF

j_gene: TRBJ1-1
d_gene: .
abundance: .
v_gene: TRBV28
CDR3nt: TGTGCCAGCAGGGACGGGAACACTGAAGCTTTCTTT
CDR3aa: CASRDGNTEAFF

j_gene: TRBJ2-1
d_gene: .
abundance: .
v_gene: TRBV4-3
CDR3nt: TGCGCCAGCAGCCCTCTAGCGAACAATGAGCAGTTCTTC
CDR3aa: CASSPLANNEQFF

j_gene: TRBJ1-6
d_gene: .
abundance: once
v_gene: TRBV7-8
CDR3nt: TGTGCCAGCAGCTTACAGGGACCGGGTTCACCCCTCCACTTT
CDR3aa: CASSLQGPGSPLHF

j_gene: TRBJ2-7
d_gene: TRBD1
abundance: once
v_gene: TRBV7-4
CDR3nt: TGTGCCAGCAGCTTAGCTTATCCTGACAGGGAATCCTACGAGCAGTACTTC
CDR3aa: CASSLAYPDRESYEQYF

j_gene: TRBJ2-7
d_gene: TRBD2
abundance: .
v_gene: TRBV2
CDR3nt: TGTGCCAGCAGTGAACTAGGACTAGCGGGAGCAACCTACGAGCAGTACTTC
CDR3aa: CASSELGLAGATYEQYF

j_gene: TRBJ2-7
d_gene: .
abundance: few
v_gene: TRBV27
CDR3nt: TGTGCCAGCAGTTACTCCGGGGCATCCTACGAGCAGTACTTC
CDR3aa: CASSYSGASYEQYF

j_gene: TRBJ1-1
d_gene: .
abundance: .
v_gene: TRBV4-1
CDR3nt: TGCGCCAGCAGCCAAGTACATACCAACACTGAAGCTTTCTTT
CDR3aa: CASSQVHTNTEAFF

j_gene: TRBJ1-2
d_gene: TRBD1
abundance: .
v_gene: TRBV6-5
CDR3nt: TGTGCCAGCAGTCCCGGGACAGCAACCTATGGCTACACCTTC
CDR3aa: CASSPGTATYGYTF

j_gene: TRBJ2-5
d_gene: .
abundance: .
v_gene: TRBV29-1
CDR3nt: TGCAGCGTGGGGGGCGTTGGGGAAGAGACCCAGTACTTC
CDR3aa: CSVGGVGEETQYF

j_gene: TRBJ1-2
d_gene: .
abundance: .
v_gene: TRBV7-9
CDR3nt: TGTGCCAGCAGCTCTTCATTGCCGGGACCTCTTCAGGGCTACACCTTC
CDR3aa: CASSSSLPGPLQGYTF

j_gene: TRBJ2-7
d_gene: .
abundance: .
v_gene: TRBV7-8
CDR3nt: TGTGCCAGCAGCCCCCTGGCAGGGGAGAGCTCCTACGAGCAGTACTTC
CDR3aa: CASSPLAGESSYEQYF

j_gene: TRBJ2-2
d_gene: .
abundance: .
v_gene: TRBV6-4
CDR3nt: TGTGCCAGCAGTGACCCAAAATTAACAGGGCGGGACACCGGGGAGCTGTTTTTT
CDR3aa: CASSDPKLTGRDTGELFF

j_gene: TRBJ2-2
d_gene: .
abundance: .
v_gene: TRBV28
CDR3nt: TGTGCCAGCAGTTTGCAACCAACGAACACCGGGGAGCTGTTTTTT
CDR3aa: CASSLQPTNTGELFF

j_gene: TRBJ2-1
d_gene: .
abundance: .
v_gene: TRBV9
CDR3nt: TGTGCCAGCAGCGGAGCGGTCTCTTCCTACAATGAGCAGTTCTTC
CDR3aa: CASSGAVSSYNEQFF

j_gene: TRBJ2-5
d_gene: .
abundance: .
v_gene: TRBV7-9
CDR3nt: TGTGCCAGCAGCTTAGAGGGACGGTTCCAAGAGACCCAGTACTTC
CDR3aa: CASSLEGRFQETQYF

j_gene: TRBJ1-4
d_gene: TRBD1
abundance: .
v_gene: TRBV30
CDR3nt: TGTGCCTGGAATCCGACAGGGGGGGATGAAAAACTGTTTTTT
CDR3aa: CAWNPTGGDEKLFF

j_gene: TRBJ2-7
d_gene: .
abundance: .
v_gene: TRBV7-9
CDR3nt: TGTGCCAGCAGCCCGTGGGACCGAGGCTACGAGCAGTACTTC
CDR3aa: CASSPWDRGYEQYF

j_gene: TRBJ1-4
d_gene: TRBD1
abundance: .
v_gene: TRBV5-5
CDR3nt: TGTGCCAGCAGCTTGGGACAGGGAGGAGAAAAACTGTTTTTT
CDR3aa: CASSLGQGGEKLFF

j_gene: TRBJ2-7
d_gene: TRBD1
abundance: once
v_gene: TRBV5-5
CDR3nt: TGTGCCAGCAGCTTCGGGACAGGGGGGTACGAGCAGTACTTC
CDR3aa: CASSFGTGGYEQYF

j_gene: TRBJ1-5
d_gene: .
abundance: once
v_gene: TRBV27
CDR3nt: TGTGCCAGCAGTCCCTCAGCGGGGGACCAAATTAGCAATCAGCCCCAGCATTTT
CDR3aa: CASSPSAGDQISNQPQHF

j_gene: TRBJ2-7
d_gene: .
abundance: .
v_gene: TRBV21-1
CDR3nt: TGTGCCAGCAGCACGGGACAGGGGGTAAGGTACGAGCAGTACTTC
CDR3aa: CASSTGQGVRYEQYF

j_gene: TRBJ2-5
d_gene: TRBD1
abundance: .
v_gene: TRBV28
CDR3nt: TGTGCCAGCAGTCCCTCCTTTAACAGGGGCGGCCAAGAGACCCAGTACTTC
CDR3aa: CASSPSFNRGGQETQYF

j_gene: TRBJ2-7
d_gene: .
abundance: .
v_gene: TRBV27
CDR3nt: TGTGCCAGCAGTTTAGTGGGGAGTAAGGACTACGAGCAGTACTTC
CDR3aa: CASSLVGSKDYEQYF